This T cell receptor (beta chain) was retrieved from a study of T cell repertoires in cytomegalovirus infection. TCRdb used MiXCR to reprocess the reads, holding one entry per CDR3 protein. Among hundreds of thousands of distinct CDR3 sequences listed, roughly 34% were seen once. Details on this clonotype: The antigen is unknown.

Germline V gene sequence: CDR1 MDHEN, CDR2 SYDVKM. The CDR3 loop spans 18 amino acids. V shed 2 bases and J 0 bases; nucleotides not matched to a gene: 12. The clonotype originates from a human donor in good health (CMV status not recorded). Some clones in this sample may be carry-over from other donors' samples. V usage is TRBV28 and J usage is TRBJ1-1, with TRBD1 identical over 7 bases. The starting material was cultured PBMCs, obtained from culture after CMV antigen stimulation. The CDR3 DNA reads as TGTGCCAGCAGTTTACCCTGGCCGGGACAGAATTTGAACACTGAAGCTTTCTTT. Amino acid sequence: CASSLPWPGQNLNTEAFF.